The source of this TCR beta chain is a study of blood T cell repertoires in COVID-19. Study summary: Spain, Italy and the United States supplied samples that represented acute and convalescent COVID-19. T cells, B-cell-depleted T cells, or PBMCs provided the cDNA or gDNA that served as material.

In the authors' workflow: It was from reference gene primer amplification that nucleated cell counts were estimated. The method was immunoSEQ multiplex PCR; TCRdb's version includes in-frame clones alone and lacks a portion of them. From that table come the V and J calls and clone size; the DNA was used to work out D and trimming. The sample lists approximately 61,000 clones, 70% to 90% occurring once. The CDR3 has 17 residues. Trimming took 2 bases from V and 4 from J; bases not matched to a gene: 9. From germline, CDR1 is SGHVS and CDR2 FNYEAQ. The origin of this receptor is a woman older than 75 with active COVID-19. This chain links TRBV7-6 with TRBJ2-2, with 8 bases matching TRBD1. The source material was peripheral blood. The CDR3 protein is CASSLSPQGASTGELFF. DNA for the CDR3: TGTGCCAGCAGCTTAAGTCCTCAGGGGGCGAGCACCGGGGAGCTGTTTTTT.